The 10 T cell receptor beta chains below all came from one sample that was sequenced in a study of blood T cells in healthy people across ages (dated by TCRdb to 2013 to 2016). Library preparation was by 5' RACE. The sample was run on an Illumina HiSeq 2500. The second PCR ran for about 6 to 11 cycles and used a J-beta primer mix along with a sample-barcoded 5' primer. In-frame beta chains were kept once TCRdb had trimmed the public reads at Q25 with fastp and called clones with MiXCR. Rows are combined by CDR3 protein, so each entry shows the most common genes and DNA. The sample table holds approximately 880,000 distinct CDR3 sequences, of which about 44% were seen once. 13% of the sample is in the top ten clones. The sample comprised blood. Receptor source: a man aged 25 to 40 in good health.

The V gene is TRBV6-2 or TRBV6-3, the J gene TRBJ2-6, with TRBD2 matching 7 bases. The germline CDR1 and CDR2 sequences are MNHEY and SVGEGT. The CDR3 is made up of 16 amino acids. V lost 8 bases to trimming and J lost 4 bases; unmatched junction nucleotides: 11. The chain's CDR3 is CASLVGGTLGANVLTF. The CDR3 DNA follows: TGTGCCAGCTTGGTCGGGGGGACTCTGGGGGCCAACGTCCTGACTTTC.

Only a few counts were recorded for this clonotype. The chain combines TRBV12-3 or TRBV12-4 with TRBJ1-1; tentative D call: TRBD1 (5 bases). The CDR3 runs to 13 residues. V was cut by 7 bases and J by 0 bases, with 9 bases left in between. The CDR3 spells CASTLTVNTEAFF. In DNA form, the CDR3 reads TGTGCCAGCACTCTGACAGTGAACACTGAAGCTTTCTTT.

This clonotype occurred a few times. The rearrangement links TRBV4-1 to TRBJ2-7; D is unresolved. Germline V lookup: CDR1 MGHRA, CDR2 YSYEKL. The CDR3 extends over 13 amino acids. The V end lost 0 bases, the J end lost 4 bases, and 7 bases lay between the germline ends. The CDR3 protein is CASSQEHLYEQYF. For the CDR3, the DNA is TGCGCCAGCAGCCAAGAACATCTTTACGAGCAGTACTTC.

This chain connects TRBV7-2 to TRBJ2-1, with D hard to call. V was clipped by 4 bases and J by 0 bases, with 10 bases between them. CDR3 length equals 15 residues. Germline V gene lookup returns CDR1 SGHTA and CDR2 FQGNSA. The CDR3 DNA is TGTGCCAGCAGCTCCGTGGGGATCTCCTACAATGAGCAGTTCTTC. Its translation: CASSSVGISYNEQFF.

This clonotype has just a few counts. V usage is TRBV2 and J usage is TRBJ1-1; weak D call: TRBD1 (5 bases). V lost 10 bases, J lost 1 base, and 19 bases lay in between. Germline assignment: CDR1 SNHLY and CDR2 FYNNEI. The CDR3 consists of 15 residues. The CDR3 region is CATEIPGPRNTEAFF. For the CDR3, the DNA is TGTGCCACCGAGATACCGGGACCGAGGAACACTGAAGCTTTCTTT.

This clonotype was seen a handful of times. The chain links TRBV10-3 to TRBJ2-1; no firm D call. Germline values: CDR1 ENHRY, CDR2 SYGVKD. V was cut by 2 bases and J by 7 bases, with 12 bases left in between. This CDR3 has 14 amino acids. CDR3 amino acids: CAISEQVLLNEQFF. Here the CDR3 DNA reads TGTGCCATCAGTGAGCAGGTCCTCCTGAATGAGCAGTTCTTC.

Written as DNA, the CDR3 is TGCGCCAGCAGCTTGGAGTGGAGGGCCCAGGGGAGCTATGGCTACACCTTC. Encoded protein: CASSLEWRAQGSYGYTF. The chain carries TRBV5-1 and TRBJ1-2; TRBD1 might be the D (6 bases). Trimming left V 0 bases short and J 4 bases short, with 19 bases between. This CDR3 is 17 amino acids long. Germline values: CDR1 SGHRS, CDR2 YFSETQ.

V usage is TRBV29-1 and J usage is TRBJ1-1; D is uncertain. This CDR3 is 12 amino acids long. Germline loops: CDR1 SQVTM, CDR2 ANQGSEA. The V end lost 7 bases, the J end lost 1 base, and 10 bases lay between the germline ends. The CDR3 DNA reads as TGCAGCGGTGGGCACGCGAACACTGAAGCTTTCTTT. Translating gives CSGGHANTEAFF.

The gene calls are TRBV29-1 and TRBJ2-2; a weak D match, TRBD1 (6 bases). The CDR3 totals 12 residues. The germline gives CDR1 SQVTM, CDR2 ANQGSEA. V lost 3 bases and J lost 6, with 8 bases in between. The DNA of the CDR3 is TGCAGCGTTGAGACAGGCTCCGGGGAGCTGTTTTTT. Protein sequence: CSVETGSGELFF.

This clonotype appeared a single time. This chain links TRBV20-1 with TRBJ1-5; the match to TRBD1 covers 7 bases. The CDR3 has 16 residues. Unmatched junction bases numbered 8, after V lost 3 bases and J lost 0 bases. The germline V gene has CDR1 DFQATT and CDR2 SNEGSKA (reference sequence). In nucleotides, the CDR3 is TGCAGTGCTAGTAGGTGGGGACAGCGTAGCAATCAGCCCCAGCATTTT. It codes for CSASRWGQRSNQPQHF.